This T cell receptor beta chain was sequenced during a study of blood T cell repertoires in COVID-19. Turning to the study itself: Whether acute or convalescent, the COVID-19 samples came from the United States, Italy and Spain. Nucleic acid was either cDNA or gDNA, and it came from T cells, B-cell-depleted T cells, or PBMCs.

Per the germline V gene, CDR1 is MNHEY and CDR2 is SVGEGT. The CDR3 totals 14 residues. V gave up 5 bases and J gave up 3 bases, with 11 bases separating them. Per the original data handling: Amplifying reference gene primers gave estimates of nucleated cell counts. Sequencing used immunoSEQ multiplex PCR; TCRdb keeps in-frame clones, though not all of them. Clonal size and the V and J genes are those of that table, whereas D and trimming came from the DNA. The sample lists 110,000 or so clones; 81% were seen once. In its sample, this clone was seen once. This chain connects TRBV6-2 or TRBV6-3 to TRBJ1-5; a weak D match, TRBD1 (5 bases). Sequenced sample: peripheral blood. This receptor was identified in an older man with acute or convalescent COVID-19. This chain's CDR3 is CASSATGFNQPQHF. In DNA, the CDR3 is TGTGCCAGCAGTGCTACAGGTTTCAATCAGCCCCAGCATTTT.